Presented here are 15 T cell receptor beta chains from one specimen sequenced in a study of blood T cell repertoires in COVID-19. The data were produced by immunoSEQ multiplex PCR, yet TCRdb's version contains in-frame clones alone and is incomplete. This sample has around 250,000 clones, with about 80% found just once. Sample: peripheral blood. Every receptor here comes from a human donor in a cohort sampled during active COVID-19.

The rearrangement joins TRBV27 to TRBJ2-5; no firm D call. CDR1 MNHEY and CDR2 SMNVEV come from the germline V gene (reference sequence). The CDR3 has 13 residues. V was clipped by 2 bases and J by 6 bases, with 10 bases between them. CDR3 in DNA: TGTGCCAGCAGTTTAAGAAGGAGTCAGACCCAGTACTTC. Protein sequence: CASSLRRSQTQYF.

This rearrangement joins TRBV5-5 to TRBJ2-7; 7 nucleotides align to TRBD1. Unmatched junction bases numbered 9, after V lost 3 bases and J lost 0 bases. The CDR3 is made up of 16 amino acids. Germline-derived CDR1 and CDR2 are SGHKS and YYEKEE (reference sequence). CDR3 sequence (DNA): TGTGCCAGCAGCTCGACCCCCGGGACAGACTCCTACGAGCAGTACTTC. Its protein is CASSSTPGTDSYEQYF.

The J gene is TRBJ2-7, the V gene TRBV5-4; D perhaps matches TRBD1 (5 bases). Germline CDR1 is SGHNT and CDR2 is YYREEE (reference sequence). The CDR3 is made up of 14 amino acids. The V end was cut by 4 bases, the J end by 1 base, with 12 bases between. The CDR3 protein is CASSVGQNSYEQYF. The CDR3 DNA follows: TGTGCCAGCAGCGTTGGACAAAATTCCTACGAGCAGTACTTC.

The chain recombines TRBV19 with TRBJ1-2, with D perhaps TRBD1 (6 bases). The CDR3 length is 17 residues. V was trimmed by 5 bases and J by 7 bases, leaving 26 bases between them. Germline V gene data show CDR1 as LNHDA and CDR2 as SQIVND (reference sequence). CDR3 in amino acids: CASSLQMRQGKTSGYTF. The CDR3 bases are TGTGCCAGTAGTCTACAAATGCGGCAGGGGAAAACGAGTGGCTACACCTTC.

The CDR3 DNA reads as TGTGCCAGCAGCCAAGATCCGCCGACAGGGATCAATCAGCCCCAGCATTTT. Amino acid sequence: CASSQDPPTGINQPQHF. The chain links TRBV4-2 to TRBJ1-5, with 7 bases that match TRBD1. From germline, CDR1 is LGHNA and CDR2 YNFKEQ. The CDR3 is made up of 17 amino acids. V shed 0 bases and J 3 bases; nucleotides not matched to a gene: 8.

The chain couples TRBV3-1 (or the pseudogene TRBV3-2) to TRBJ2-3; TRBD2 matches 7 bases. The germline V gene encodes CDR1 LGHDT and CDR2 YNNKEL (reference sequence). The length of the CDR3 is 15 residues. V trimming: 3 bases; J trimming: 1 base; junction bases outside the gene matches: 4. The CDR3 DNA reads TGTGCCAGCAGCCACCCTAGCGGAGGCACAGATACGCAGTATTTT. It codes for CASSHPSGGTDTQYF.

V gene TRBV29-1 combines with J gene TRBJ1-1; D gene unclear. Germline-derived CDR1 and CDR2 are SQVTM and ANQGSEA. Trimming removed 3 bases at V and 2 bases at J, with 10 bases between. The CDR3 contains 13 residues. The CDR3 DNA reads TGCAGCGTTGAGCGGGGTGCCAACACTGAAGCTTTCTTT. Its protein product is CSVERGANTEAFF. The full variable domain, in which reference TRBV29-1 and TRBJ1-1 provide the parts outside the CDR3, is SAVISQKPSRDICQRGTSLTIQCQVDSQVTMMFWYRQQPGQSLTLIATANQGSEATYESGFVIDKFPISRPNLTFSTLTVSNMSPEDSSIYLCSVERGANTEAFFGQGTRLTVV.

The chain links TRBV7-2 to TRBJ2-5, with TRBD2 identical over 8 bases. The CDR3 sequence is 15 residues long. Germline loops: CDR1 SGHTA, CDR2 FQGNSA. Trimming cost V 1 base and J 4 bases; bases outside gene matches: 5. The CDR3 region has the DNA TGTGCCAGCAGCTTAGACTTGCGGGGGGCAGAGACCCAGTACTTC. This gives the protein CASSLDLRGAETQYF.

This chain links TRBV4-1 with TRBJ2-2, with D possibly matching TRBD1 (5 bases). Per germline, CDR1 MGHRA and CDR2 YSYEKL. With 1 base removed from V and 5 bases from J, the gap between germline ends came to 11 bases. The CDR3 sequence is 15 residues long. CDR3 DNA: TGCGCCAGCAGCCAAGTCAGACAGACGACCGGGGAGCTGTTTTTT. It encodes CASSQVRQTTGELFF.

This chain connects TRBV5-6 to TRBJ2-5; weak D call: TRBD2 (5 bases). CDR3 length: 13 residues. In germline, CDR1 is SGHDT, CDR2 YYEEEE. V was clipped by 0 bases and J by 5 bases, with 8 bases between them. The CDR3 bases are TGTGCCAGCAGCTTGGGAGGGCGCGAGACCCAGTACTTC. Protein sequence: CASSLGGRETQYF.

This clone was counted a single time. The rearrangement uses TRBV11-2 and TRBJ1-4; 11 positions match TRBD1. The CDR3 length is 15 residues. After removal of 4 bases from V and 11 bases from J, the junction contained 9 bases not matched to a gene. Germline CDR1 SGHAT, CDR2 FQNNGV. In DNA form, the CDR3 reads TGTGCCAGCAGCTCCCGGACAGGGGGCGCAGGGAAACTGTTTTTT. This gives the protein CASSSRTGGAGKLFF.

V and J are TRBV19 and TRBJ2-7; 12 bases map to TRBD2. The length of the CDR3 is 14 residues. CDR1 LNHDA and CDR2 SQIVND come from the germline V gene (reference sequence). V lost 5 bases to trimming and J lost 6 bases; unmatched junction nucleotides: 5. CDR3 sequence reads: CASSFRTSGAEQYF. Written as DNA, the CDR3 is TGTGCCAGTAGTTTTAGGACTAGCGGGGCCGAGCAGTACTTC. Full variable domain (remainder filled in from reference TRBV19 and TRBJ2-7): DGGITQSPKYLFRKEGQNVTLSCEQNLNHDAMYWYRQDPGQGLRLIYYSQIVNDFQKGDIAEGYSVSREKKESFPLTVTSAQKNPTAFYLCASSFRTSGAEQYFGPGTRLTVT.

The chain carries TRBV7-2 and TRBJ2-1; D may be TRBD2 (7 bases). From germline, CDR1 is SGHTA and CDR2 FQGNSA. This CDR3 comprises 13 residues. Trimming took 2 bases from V and 8 from J, leaving 10 bases between them. CDR3 in amino acids: CASSLKGGDEQFF. CDR3 in DNA: TGTGCCAGCAGCTTAAAGGGGGGGGATGAGCAGTTCTTC.

V is TRBV15 and J is TRBJ2-3, with D tentatively TRBD1 (6 bases). V was cut by 2 bases and J by 2 bases, with 11 bases left in between. Germline CDR1 and CDR2: LNHNV and YYDKDF (reference sequence). This CDR3 is 15 amino acids long. In DNA form, the CDR3 reads TGTGCCACCAGCAGACAGGGGCTCTACACAGATACGCAGTATTTT. It translates to CATSRQGLYTDTQYF.

The rearrangement uses TRBV10-1 and TRBJ2-7; TRBD2 matches at 7 bases. CDR1 is WNHNN, CDR2 SYGVQD, per germline (reference sequence). The CDR3 sequence is 12 residues long. V gave up 8 bases and J gave up 7 bases; unmatched junction bases: 8. This CDR3 reads CASGTPGGEQYF. CDR3 DNA: TGCGCCAGCGGGACTCCCGGGGGGGAGCAGTACTTC.